This TCR beta chain was documented in a study of T cells of healthy individuals. The germline V gene encodes CDR1 WSHSY and CDR2 SAAADI. The CDR3 is 13 amino acids. Deletions cut 7 bases from V and 7 bases from J, with 17 bases between. Each CDR3 protein gets one entry after TCRdb re-called the 5' RACE reads with MiXCR. The sample yields 41,000 or so distinct CDR3 sequences, about 4.5% seen once. This clonotype was recorded at least ten times. The sequence came from a human donor in good health. V is TRBV10-2 and J is TRBJ2-7; maybe TRBD2 (5 bases). CDR3 loop: CASMNRENREQYF. The CDR3 nucleotides are TGCGCCAGCATGAACCGGGAAAATCGGGAGCAGTACTTC.